A selection of T cell receptor beta chains follows, all from one sample in a study of T cells in localized non-small cell lung cancer. Measured with immunoSEQ multiplex PCR; TCRdb has only the in-frame clones, and not every one. Of some 72,000 clones in the sample, approximately 85% were seen once. Specimen: peripheral blood, collected before any cancer treatment. The origin of the receptors is a man aged 40-75 years with stage I lung adenocarcinoma. The CDR3 runs from the conserved cysteine through the conserved F or W. The D gene is left open where the match is weak. Expanded clones get a size class; other rows say once, few or many, or leave the size out.

d_gene: .
v_gene: TRBV5-1
abundance: .
j_gene: TRBJ2-1
CDR3nt: TGCGCCAGCAGCCCTGGGGGGAATGAGCAGTTCTTC
CDR3aa: CASSPGGNEQFF

d_gene: .
v_gene: TRBV5-1
abundance: .
j_gene: TRBJ1-1
CDR3nt: TGCGCCAGCAGCTTGGGTGGGGTTCTTAGGGACACTGAAGCTTTCTTT
CDR3aa: CASSLGGVLRDTEAFF

d_gene: .
v_gene: TRBV7-2
abundance: .
j_gene: TRBJ1-3
CDR3nt: TGTGCCAGCACCCCTAGGGGTTACTCTGGAAACACCATATATTTT
CDR3aa: CASTPRGYSGNTIYF

d_gene: .
v_gene: TRBV5-6
abundance: .
j_gene: TRBJ2-6
CDR3nt: TGTGCCAGCAGCGTGGGGTCTGGGGCCAACGTCCTGACTTTC
CDR3aa: CASSVGSGANVLTF

d_gene: TRBD1
v_gene: TRBV7-9
abundance: .
j_gene: TRBJ1-1
CDR3nt: TGTGCCAGCAGCTTGTTGGACAGGGGCCCTGAAGCTTTCTTT
CDR3aa: CASSLLDRGPEAFF

d_gene: TRBD2
v_gene: TRBV2
abundance: few
j_gene: TRBJ2-3
CDR3nt: TGTGCCAGCAGTGCTCATTCGCGGGGGGGCCCTTTAGATACGCAGTATTTT
CDR3aa: CASSAHSRGGPLDTQYF

d_gene: TRBD2
v_gene: TRBV6-1
abundance: .
j_gene: TRBJ2-3
CDR3nt: TGTGCCAGTTGTAGCGGGAGTGGCCTCACAGATACGCAGTATTTT
CDR3aa: CASCSGSGLTDTQYF

d_gene: TRBD1
v_gene: TRBV19
abundance: few
j_gene: TRBJ2-7
CDR3nt: TGTGCCAGTAGTCCGAGGATAGGACAGGGACGCTACGAGCAGTACTTC
CDR3aa: CASSPRIGQGRYEQYF

d_gene: .
v_gene: TRBV11-2
abundance: .
j_gene: TRBJ2-1
CDR3nt: TGTGCCAGCAGCTTAAGTGCCGGAAATGAGCAGTTCTTC
CDR3aa: CASSLSAGNEQFF

d_gene: .
v_gene: TRBV7-2
abundance: .
j_gene: TRBJ2-7
CDR3nt: TGTGCCAGCAGCTTTGACGGAGGGGCCGAGCAGTACTTC
CDR3aa: CASSFDGGAEQYF

d_gene: .
v_gene: TRBV7-9
abundance: .
j_gene: TRBJ1-5
CDR3nt: TGTGCCAGCAGTTTCGACGGACACAATCAGCCCCAGCATTTT
CDR3aa: CASSFDGHNQPQHF

d_gene: .
v_gene: TRBV5-1
abundance: .
j_gene: TRBJ2-3
CDR3nt: TGCGCCAGCAGCTGGGAGGCGGTTTATTCAGATACGCAGTATTTT
CDR3aa: CASSWEAVYSDTQYF

d_gene: .
v_gene: TRBV19
abundance: .
j_gene: TRBJ1-5
CDR3nt: TGTGCCAGTAGTCCTTGGACTCCTAGGGCGGGGCAGCCCCAGCATTTT
CDR3aa: CASSPWTPRAGQPQHF

d_gene: .
v_gene: TRBV4-2
abundance: .
j_gene: TRBJ2-5
CDR3nt: TGTGCCAGCAGCCTAAATAGTGGGGAGACCCAGTACTTC
CDR3aa: CASSLNSGETQYF

d_gene: .
v_gene: TRBV5-6
abundance: .
j_gene: TRBJ1-2
CDR3nt: TGTGCCACGAACACCGGGACACACTATGGCTACACCTTC
CDR3aa: CATNTGTHYGYTF

d_gene: TRBD1
v_gene: TRBV28
abundance: .
j_gene: TRBJ1-6
CDR3nt: TGTGCCAGCAGACCGGGACAGGGTTATTCACCCCTCCACTTT
CDR3aa: CASRPGQGYSPLHF

d_gene: .
v_gene: TRBV10-3
abundance: once
j_gene: TRBJ1-1
CDR3nt: TGTGCCATCTCCCCACAAAAGGGGAACACTGAAGCTTTCTTT
CDR3aa: CAISPQKGNTEAFF

d_gene: TRBD1
v_gene: TRBV5-1
abundance: .
j_gene: TRBJ1-1
CDR3nt: TGCGCCAGCAGCTTGGGGACAGGGGCTCCGAACACTGAAGCTTTCTTT
CDR3aa: CASSLGTGAPNTEAFF

d_gene: .
v_gene: TRBV10-2
abundance: .
j_gene: TRBJ2-1
CDR3nt: TGCGCCAGCAGTGAGTCTGGAGTACCTGAGCAGTTCTTC
CDR3aa: CASSESGVPEQFF

d_gene: TRBD1
v_gene: TRBV7-9
abundance: .
j_gene: TRBJ1-6
CDR3nt: TGTGCCAGCAGTCTAAGACAGGGTGATAATTCACCCCTCCACTTT
CDR3aa: CASSLRQGDNSPLHF

d_gene: TRBD2
v_gene: TRBV5-6
abundance: .
j_gene: TRBJ2-1
CDR3nt: TGTGCCAGCAGCTCCCGGACTAGCGGAATCTACAATGAGCAGTTCTTC
CDR3aa: CASSSRTSGIYNEQFF

d_gene: TRBD1
v_gene: TRBV7-3
abundance: .
j_gene: TRBJ2-1
CDR3nt: TGTGCCAGCAGCTTAGCGGGACAGGGGCGGTCCGAGCAGTTCTTC
CDR3aa: CASSLAGQGRSEQFF

d_gene: TRBD2
v_gene: TRBV5-8
abundance: .
j_gene: TRBJ2-5
CDR3nt: TGTGCCAGCAGCACCGGGACTAGCGGCCAAGAAGAGACCCAGTACTTC
CDR3aa: CASSTGTSGQEETQYF

d_gene: .
v_gene: TRBV5-1
abundance: .
j_gene: TRBJ2-7
CDR3nt: TGCGCCAGCAGCCTAGGGGAGCAGGGATACGAGCAGTACTTC
CDR3aa: CASSLGEQGYEQYF

d_gene: .
v_gene: TRBV15
abundance: .
j_gene: TRBJ2-7
CDR3nt: TGTGCCACCAGCAGCCTACCGGGCCCCCCTTACGAGCAGTACTTC
CDR3aa: CATSSLPGPPYEQYF

d_gene: TRBD2
v_gene: TRBV11-2
abundance: .
j_gene: TRBJ2-1
CDR3nt: TGTGCCAGCAGCTTAGGACTAGCGGGAGGGCTTAGTGAGCAGTTCTTC
CDR3aa: CASSLGLAGGLSEQFF

d_gene: .
v_gene: TRBV27
abundance: .
j_gene: TRBJ1-2
CDR3nt: TGTGCCAGCAGTTTAAGTGGGGGCGGACTCGTGTATGGCTACACCTTC
CDR3aa: CASSLSGGGLVYGYTF

d_gene: .
v_gene: TRBV7-8
abundance: .
j_gene: TRBJ1-1
CDR3nt: TGTGCCAGCAGCCGGCGGGGGGGGATCATGAACACTGAAGCTTTCTTT
CDR3aa: CASSRRGGIMNTEAFF

d_gene: TRBD1
v_gene: TRBV28
abundance: .
j_gene: TRBJ2-2
CDR3nt: TGTGCCAGCAGTTGGGACAGGGGTTTTGGGAACACCGGGGAGCTGTTTTTT
CDR3aa: CASSWDRGFGNTGELFF

d_gene: TRBD2
v_gene: TRBV11-2
abundance: .
j_gene: TRBJ2-3
CDR3nt: TGTGCCAGCAGCTTAAAGACTAGCGGGAGGGCTGATACGCAGTATTTT
CDR3aa: CASSLKTSGRADTQYF

d_gene: .
v_gene: TRBV5-6
abundance: .
j_gene: TRBJ2-3
CDR3nt: TGTGCCAGCAGCCTCCGGACATTAAGCACAGATACGCAGTATTTT
CDR3aa: CASSLRTLSTDTQYF